The TCR beta chain described here comes from a study of blood T cell repertoires in COVID-19. The CDR3 has 15 residues. V trimming: 3 bases; J trimming: 5 bases; junction bases outside the gene matches: 4. Germline values: CDR1 SGHTA, CDR2 FQGTGA. Original processing methods: Amplified reference gene primers provided the basis for estimating nucleated cell counts. Libraries were prepared by immunoSEQ multiplex PCR; TCRdb keeps only in-frame clonotypes and omits some of them. V and J calls and clone size are those listed in that table; D and trimming were worked out from the DNA. The sample includes 140,000 to 150,000 clones, about nine tenths seen only once; the top ten take less than 4.5%.

The V call is TRBV7-3, the J call TRBJ2-1, with TRBD2 identical over 10 bases. Sequencing was done on a sample of PBMCs or T cells enriched from blood (not recorded which). The receptor comes from a man between 50 and 59 years old who had recovered from COVID-19. The CDR3 coding sequence is TGTGCCAGCAGCTTTACTAGCGGGACCAACAATGAGCAGTTCTTC. This sequence encodes CASSFTSGTNNEQFF.